The 30 T cell receptor beta chains presented below share a single source sample, sequenced in a study of identifying expanded T cells in peripheral blood. Data came from immunoSEQ multiplex PCR; TCRdb stores just in-frame clones and leaves some out. The sample contains about 91,000 clones, more than 70% of which appear only once. Sequences were obtained from blood. The origin of the receptors is a person between 18 and 69 years old in good health.

This chain links TRBV13 with TRBJ2-4; TRBD2 is a possible D gene (6 bases). The germline V gene encodes CDR1 PRHDT and CDR2 FYEKMQ (reference sequence). V was pared by 6 bases and J by 7 bases, with 19 bases between. The CDR3 consists of 15 residues. The CDR3 reads CASRRLESGRNIQYF. Written as DNA, the CDR3 is TGTGCCAGCAGAAGACTAGAGTCCGGACGGAACATTCAGTACTTC. Full variable domain (rest looked up from reference TRBV13 and TRBJ2-4): AAGVIQSPRHLIKEKRETATLKCYPIPRHDTVYWYQQGPGQDPQFLISFYEKMQSDKGSIPDRFSAQQFSDYHSELNMSSLELGDSALYFCASRRLESGRNIQYFGAGTRLSVL.

This CDR3 is CASSYDREVNEKLFF. The DNA of the CDR3 is TGTGCCAGCAGCTATGACAGGGAGGTTAATGAAAAACTGTTTTTT. This chain links TRBV5-4 with TRBJ1-4, with 7 bases matching TRBD1. In germline, CDR1 is SGHNT, CDR2 YYREEE (reference sequence). The V segment lost 3 bases and the J segment 4 bases; nucleotides outside the gene matches: 6. This CDR3 has 15 residues. The full variable domain, rest sourced from reference TRBV5-4 and TRBJ1-4, is ETGVTQSPTHLIKTRGQQVTLRCSSQSGHNTVSWYQQALGQGPQFIFQYYREEENGRGNFPPRFSGLQFPNYSSELNVNALELDDSALYLCASSYDREVNEKLFFGSGTQLSVL.

The chain uses TRBV30 and TRBJ1-6; 9 bases map to TRBD1. The V gene's germline CDR1 is GTSNPN and CDR2 SVGIG (reference sequence). With 3 bases clipped from V and 9 bases from J, the junction kept 6 bases outside the gene matches. The CDR3 spans 14 residues. CDR3 DNA sequence: TGTGCCTGGAGAGTTACAGGGGGCGGTTCACCCCTCCACTTT. Translated, it gives CAWRVTGGGSPLHF.

The chain uses TRBV7-7 and TRBJ2-1; D gene ambiguous. Germline CDR1 reads SSHAT; CDR2 reads FNYEAQ (reference sequence). The CDR3 has 15 residues. V dropped 0 bases and J dropped 2 bases, with 8 bases sitting between them. The CDR3 loop reads CASSLAGFTYNEQFF. The CDR3, as DNA: TGTGCCAGCAGCTTAGCTGGATTCACCTACAATGAGCAGTTCTTC.

This rearrangement joins TRBV7-2 to TRBJ2-6, with D tentatively TRBD2 (6 bases). The CDR3 contains 16 residues. CDR1 and CDR2 (germline): SGHTA, FQGNSA. Trimming took off 5 bases at V and 0 bases at J, with 11 bases between the two ends. The CDR3 region has the DNA TGTGCCAGCAGCGCGGGACTTCTCTCTGGGGCCAACGTCCTGACTTTC. Protein product: CASSAGLLSGANVLTF.

V usage is TRBV28 and J usage is TRBJ1-5, with 10 bases fitting TRBD1. CDR3 length: 13 residues. The V gene's germline CDR1 is MDHEN and CDR2 SYDVKM. Trimming took 7 bases from V and 6 from J; bases not matched to a gene: 3. The CDR3 spells CASKTGGGQPQHF. The DNA for the CDR3 is TGTGCCAGCAAGACAGGGGGCGGTCAGCCCCAGCATTTT.

The V and J genes are TRBV27 and TRBJ2-1; D might be TRBD1 or TRBD2, each matching 6 bases. V lost 6 bases and J lost 5, with 20 bases in between. From germline, CDR1 is MNHEY and CDR2 SMNVEV (reference sequence). The CDR3 has 16 residues. In DNA, the CDR3 is TGTGCCAGCAGGTCTATCGGGGGCGAGGGGGACAATGAGCAGTTCTTC. This codes for CASRSIGGEGDNEQFF.

V is TRBV5-1 and J is TRBJ2-5, with D tentatively TRBD1 (6 bases). CDR1 is SGHRS and CDR2 is YFSETQ in the germline V gene. The V end was cut by 3 bases, the J end by 1 base, with 13 bases between. This CDR3 has 15 amino acids. CDR3 coding DNA: TGCGCCAGCAGCTCCCAATTGGGGGCCCAAGAGACCCAGTACTTC. Translated, it gives CASSSQLGAQETQYF.

V gene TRBV28 combines with J gene TRBJ1-4; TRBD1 might be the D (5 bases). The V end was cut by 6 bases, the J end by 2 bases, with 16 bases between. CDR1 MDHEN and CDR2 SYDVKM come from the germline V gene. There are 16 residues in the CDR3. The CDR3 protein is CASSPRGRRTNEKLFF. The CDR3 DNA reads TGTGCCAGCAGCCCGCGGGGACGACGGACTAATGAAAAACTGTTTTTT.

This clone was found a few times. The chain carries TRBV19 and TRBJ1-2; 8 positions match TRBD1. The CDR3 sequence is 13 residues long. V was pared by 7 bases and J by 5 bases, with 6 bases of the junction left unmatched. The germline CDR1 and CDR2 sequences are LNHDA and SQIVND (reference sequence). CDR3 amino acids: CASTSGGGYGYTF. Written as DNA, the CDR3 is TGTGCCAGTACATCAGGGGGCGGTTATGGCTACACCTTC. Using reference TRBV19 and TRBJ1-2 for the parts outside the CDR3, the full variable domain is DGGITQSPKYLFRKEGQNVTLSCEQNLNHDAMYWYRQDPGQGLRLIYYSQIVNDFQKGDIAEGYSVSREKKESFPLTVTSAQKNPTAFYLCASTSGGGYGYTFGSGTRLTVV.

V gene TRBV5-1 combines with J gene TRBJ2-7, with 10 bases that match TRBD2. The V and J ends lost 0 bases and 0 bases, in that order; junction bases with no gene match: 0. Germline assignment: CDR1 SGHRS and CDR2 YFSETQ. CDR3 size: 15 residues. The CDR3, as DNA: TGCGCCAGCAGCTTGGCTAGCGGGAGCTCCTACGAGCAGTACTTC. It yields the protein CASSLASGSSYEQYF.

The V call is TRBV28, the J call TRBJ2-3; D may be TRBD2 (6 bases). Germline lookup yields CDR1 MDHEN and CDR2 SYDVKM. This CDR3 is 14 amino acids long. The ends were cut back, 7 bases at V and 4 bases at J, with 15 bases in the middle. This CDR3 reads CASTPTGEPDTQYF. CDR3 coding DNA: TGTGCCAGCACCCCGACGGGGGAGCCAGATACGCAGTATTTT. Full variable domain (remainder filled in from reference TRBV28 and TRBJ2-3): DVKVTQSSRYLVKRTGEKVFLECVQDMDHENMFWYRQDPGLGLRLIYFSYDVKMKEKGDIPEGYSVSREKKERFSLILESASTNQTSMYLCASTPTGEPDTQYFGPGTRLTVL.

This chain uses TRBV5-4 with TRBJ2-5; 9 bases agree with TRBD1. In germline, CDR1 is SGHNT, CDR2 YYREEE (reference sequence). CDR3 length equals 13 residues. Trimming took 4 bases from V and 4 from J; bases not matched to a gene: 2. The CDR3 spells CASSRTGVETQYF. CDR3 in DNA: TGTGCCAGCAGCCGGACAGGGGTAGAGACCCAGTACTTC.

V usage is TRBV5-1 and J usage is TRBJ1-2; D possibly corresponds to TRBD1 (5 bases). The CDR3 is made up of 17 amino acids. V shed 0 bases and J shed 2 bases, with 17 bases lying between them. The germline CDR1 and CDR2 sequences are SGHRS and YFSETQ. The CDR3 here is CASSLGFFGRQNYGYTF. In DNA, the CDR3 is TGCGCCAGCAGCTTGGGTTTCTTCGGGCGACAGAACTATGGCTACACCTTC.

This chain connects TRBV4-1 to TRBJ2-1; 7 bases agree with TRBD2. The CDR3 has 19 amino acids. Germline loops: CDR1 MGHRA, CDR2 YSYEKL. Trimming removed 2 bases from V and 3 bases from J; junction bases left unmatched: 16. CDR3 nucleotide sequence: TGCGCCAGCAGCCAATCGGGGGGAGTAGCGGGCAAAGGCTACAATGAGCAGTTCTTC. Translated: CASSQSGGVAGKGYNEQFF.

The V call is TRBV7-2, the J call TRBJ1-1, with D tentatively TRBD1 (5 bases). This CDR3 contains 15 residues. CDR1 and CDR2 from the germline V gene are SGHTA and FQGNSA. The germline V and J ends were trimmed by 1 base and 4 bases, with 13 bases remaining between them. CDR3 bases: TGTGCCAGCAGCTTAGGTCCAGGGAGGCCCACTGAAGCTTTCTTT. The encoded protein is CASSLGPGRPTEAFF.

V and J are TRBV10-1 and TRBJ2-3; a weak D match, TRBD2 (5 bases). Trimming stripped 0 bases from V and 5 bases from J, with 15 bases between. Germline CDR1 reads WNHNN; CDR2 reads SYGVQD (reference sequence). The CDR3 contains 16 residues. The CDR3 here is CASSESSPAGGDTQYF. The CDR3 bases are TGCGCCAGCAGTGAGTCGAGCCCCGCGGGCGGAGATACGCAGTATTTT.

The CDR3 here is CASEAAEGYEQFF. The CDR3, as DNA: TGTGCCAGCGAGGCCGCGGAGGGGTATGAGCAGTTCTTC. The chain combines TRBV27 with TRBJ2-1; a weak D match, TRBD2 (6 bases). There are 13 residues in the CDR3. Germline loops: CDR1 MNHEY, CDR2 SMNVEV (reference sequence). Trimming removed 8 bases from V and 8 bases from J, with 16 bases in between.

This rearrangement joins TRBV6-5 to TRBJ2-3, with 7 bases that match TRBD1. Per germline, CDR1 MNHEY and CDR2 SVGAGI. The CDR3 is 14 amino acids. The ends lost 6 bases at V and 2 bases at J; junction bases unmatched: 5. The CDR3 loop is CASSPGQSTDTQYF. The CDR3 nucleotides read TGTGCCAGCAGCCCGGGACAGTCCACAGATACGCAGTATTTT.

The rearrangement uses TRBV5-6 and TRBJ2-7; D call uncertain. The CDR3 covers 12 residues. The ends were cut back, 2 bases at V and 3 bases at J, with 6 bases in the middle. Germline CDR1 and CDR2: SGHDT and YYEEEE. The CDR3 is CASSFTGYEQYF. The CDR3 nucleotides read TGTGCCAGCAGCTTCACGGGCTACGAGCAGTACTTC.

As regards this clone: One end of the junction does not line up with germline, which may come from a read error. The chain carries TRBV7-9 and TRBJ2-7; D is undetermined. The CDR3 spans 14 residues. Germline CDR1 reads SEHNR; CDR2 reads FQNEAQ (reference sequence). CDR3 sequence reads: CASSQEIGKDEQYF. CDR3 DNA sequence: TGCGCCAGCAGCCAAGAAATAGGGAAGGACGAGCAGTACTTC.

The gene calls are TRBV7-9 and TRBJ2-2; 9 bases are a match to TRBD1. CDR1 is SEHNR and CDR2 is FQNEAQ in the germline V gene (reference sequence). The CDR3 runs to 16 residues. V shed 6 bases and J 5 bases; nucleotides not matched to a gene: 10. The CDR3 bases are TGTGCCAGCAGGCGAAGGGGACAGGGTAGAACCGGGGAGCTGTTTTTT. Translated, it gives CASRRRGQGRTGELFF.

This clone appeared a single time. The chain links TRBV15 to TRBJ2-3; D is undetermined. The CDR3 runs 16 residues. Germline V gene data show CDR1 as LNHNV and CDR2 as YYDKDF (reference sequence). Trimming removed 1 base at V and 0 bases at J, with 11 bases between. The CDR3 sequence is CATSRGPSSSTDTQYF. In nucleotides, the CDR3 is TGTGCCACCAGCAGAGGACCCTCCTCTAGCACAGATACGCAGTATTTT. Combining the CDR3 with reference TRBV15 and TRBJ2-3 gives the whole variable domain DAMVIQNPRYQVTQFGKPVTLSCSQTLNHNVMYWYQQKSSQAPKLLFHYYDKDFNNEADTPDNFQSRRPNTSFCFLDIRSPGLGDTAMYLCATSRGPSSSTDTQYFGPGTRLTVL.

The rearrangement uses TRBV7-2 and TRBJ2-7, with D tentatively TRBD2 (5 bases). V lost 6 bases and J lost 5, with 17 bases in between. The V gene's germline CDR1 is SGHTA and CDR2 FQGNSA. This CDR3 has 14 residues. The chain's CDR3 is CASSYSGSPDEQYF. CDR3 nucleotide sequence: TGTGCCAGCAGTTACAGCGGTTCCCCGGACGAGCAGTACTTC.

The CDR3, as DNA: TGTGCCAGCAGCTTAACGGGTGGGGGCACAGATACGCAGTATTTT. It translates to CASSLTGGGTDTQYF. This chain connects TRBV7-3 to TRBJ2-3; D unresolved. The V end was cut by 0 bases, the J end by 1 base, with 8 bases between. Germline-derived CDR1 and CDR2 are SGHTA and FQGTGA. The CDR3 has 15 residues.

J is TRBJ2-1 and V is TRBV19; possible D gene TRBD1, 5 bases. The V end was cut by 1 base, the J end by 7 bases, with 8 bases between. Germline V gives CDR1 LNHDA, CDR2 SQIVND (reference sequence). CDR3 length: 13 amino acids. The DNA for the CDR3 is TGTGCCAGTAGTATAGGACAGTCAAATGAGCAGTTCTTC. Protein product: CASSIGQSNEQFF.

In its sample, this clone was seen a few times. Written as DNA, the CDR3 is TGTGCCAGCAGCTTGACTACCGGGGGCGCCGATGAGCAGTTCTTC. Amino acid sequence: CASSLTTGGADEQFF. This chain joins TRBV7-8 and TRBJ2-1; the D call may be TRBD1 or TRBD2 (6 bases each). The V end lost 3 bases, the J end lost 8 bases, and 17 bases lay between the germline ends. The germline CDR1 and CDR2 sequences are SGHVS and FQNEAQ. The CDR3 runs to 15 residues.

This sequence joins TRBV10-3 and TRBJ1-1; the D is unclear. From germline, CDR1 is ENHRY and CDR2 SYGVKD. CDR3 size: 14 residues. Trimming stripped 7 bases from V and 6 bases from J, with 18 bases between. DNA of the CDR3: TGTGCCATCACCGACCCCGGAACCACAGCTGAAGCTTTCTTT. This sequence encodes CAITDPGTTAEAFF.

The gene calls are TRBV11-2 and TRBJ2-1, with TRBD1 identical over 10 bases. The CDR3 spans 15 residues. With 3 bases clipped from V and 10 bases from J, the junction kept 9 bases outside the gene matches. The germline gives CDR1 SGHAT, CDR2 FQNNGV. The CDR3 bases are TGTGCCAGCAGCTTGGCGGGACAGGGGCAGCAGGAGCAGTTCTTC. Amino acids: CASSLAGQGQQEQFF.

V usage is TRBV4-3 and J usage is TRBJ2-7, with TRBD1 identical over 9 bases. The CDR3 runs to 14 residues. V lost 4 bases and J lost 2; bases outside the gene matches: 3. The V gene's germline CDR1 is LGHNA and CDR2 YSLEER. The CDR3 DNA follows: TGCGCCAGCAGCCGGACAGGGGCGCCCTACGAGCAGTACTTC. This sequence encodes CASSRTGAPYEQYF.